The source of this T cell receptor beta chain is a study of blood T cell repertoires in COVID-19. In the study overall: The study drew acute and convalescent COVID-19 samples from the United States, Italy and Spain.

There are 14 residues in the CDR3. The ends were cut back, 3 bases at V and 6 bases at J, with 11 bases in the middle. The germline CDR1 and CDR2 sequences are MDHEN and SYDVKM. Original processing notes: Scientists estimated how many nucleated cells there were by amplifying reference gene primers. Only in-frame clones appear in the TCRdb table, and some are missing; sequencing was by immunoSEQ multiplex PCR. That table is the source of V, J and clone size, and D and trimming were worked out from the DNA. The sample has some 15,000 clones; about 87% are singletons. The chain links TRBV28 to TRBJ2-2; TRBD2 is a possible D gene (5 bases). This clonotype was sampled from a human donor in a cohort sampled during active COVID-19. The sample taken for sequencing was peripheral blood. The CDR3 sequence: CASSFRGIAGELFF. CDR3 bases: TGTGCCAGCAGTTTTCGGGGTATCGCCGGGGAGCTGTTTTTT.